This TCR beta chain is drawn from a study of T cell repertoires in cytomegalovirus infection. About the research overall: It can be stated that public TCR beta signatures indicated CMV infection as well as a matching HLA type.

This clonotype has at least ten counts. TCRdb reprocessed the reads via MiXCR and lists one record per CDR3 protein. The sample holds 180,000 or so distinct CDR3 sequences, 17% seen once. CDR3 length: 15 residues. Germline V CDR1 and CDR2: MNHEY, SVGAGI. V was clipped by 6 bases and J by 4 bases; unmatched bases: 6. Source material: CD8+ T cells from PBMCs. The J gene is TRBJ2-3, the V gene TRBV6-5, with TRBD1 matching over 11 bases. The source of this sequence is a human donor in good health (CMV status not recorded). Some clones in this sample may be carry-over from other donors' samples. CDR3 bases: TGTGCCAGCAGGTTGGGACAGGGGGAAGCAGATACGCAGTATTTT. It is translated as CASRLGQGEADTQYF.